Below, 24 T cell receptor beta chains from the same sample are listed, as sequenced in a study of preoperative IRX-2 immunotherapy in early breast cancer. Profiled with immunoSEQ multiplex PCR; TCRdb holds only in-frame clones, not every one. Here the sample spans about 37,000 clones, 80% to 90% being singletons. This sample's treatment: preoperative locoregional IRX-2 cytokine immunotherapy. The sample here was lymph node tissue, taken after IRX-2 immunotherapy. These receptors were taken from a human donor with breast cancer.

This rearrangement joins TRBV18 to TRBJ2-7; tentatively, D is TRBD1 (5 bases). This CDR3 has 14 amino acids. Germline CDR1 KGHSH, CDR2 LQKENI. The V gene lost 3 bases and the J gene lost 2 bases, with 11 bases spanning the gap. The CDR3 bases are TGTGCCAGCTCACCGAGCAACAGGCCCTACGAGCAGTACTTC. It is translated as CASSPSNRPYEQYF.

V is TRBV10-2 and J is TRBJ2-5; 9 bases are a match to TRBD1. The CDR3 runs 14 residues. J gave up 4 bases and V 8 bases, and 8 bases lay outside the gene matches. Germline V gene lookup returns CDR1 WSHSY and CDR2 SAAADI. In DNA, the CDR3 is TGCGCCAGCCTTTGTACAGGGGGCTTAGAGACCCAGTACTTC. Its protein is CASLCTGGLETQYF.

V is TRBV6-8 and J is TRBJ1-4; perhaps TRBD1 as D (6 bases). Trimming pared 5 bases from V and 6 bases from J, leaving 10 bases between. CDR3 size: 13 residues. Germline CDR1 and CDR2: MNHGY and SAAAGT. The chain's CDR3 is CASSNNRDEKLFF. CDR3 coding DNA: TGTGCCAGCAGTAACAACAGGGATGAAAAACTGTTTTTT.

This clone turned up a few times. This chain links TRBV5-1 with TRBJ2-2; 7 bases are shared with TRBD1. V was pared by 2 bases and J by 1 base, with 2 bases of the junction left unmatched. Looked up from germline, CDR1 is SGHRS and CDR2 is YFSETQ. The CDR3 contains 15 residues. CDR3 DNA sequence: TGCGCCAGCAGCTTTCGGACAGGGAACACCGGGGAGCTGTTTTTT. Amino acids: CASSFRTGNTGELFF. The full variable domain, completed using reference TRBV5-1 and TRBJ2-2, is KAGVTQTPRYLIKTRGQQVTLSCSPISGHRSVSWYQQTPGQGLQFLFEYFSETQRNKGNFPGRFSGRQFSNSRSEMNVSTLELGDSALYLCASSFRTGNTGELFFGEGSRLTVL.

This chain uses TRBV6-8 with TRBJ1-2; D perhaps matches TRBD1 (5 bases). This CDR3 comprises 14 residues. CDR1 and CDR2 (germline): MNHGY, SAAAGT. The V and J ends lost 6 bases and 2 bases respectively, with 13 bases between them. This CDR3 is CASRADSFNYGYTF. DNA for the CDR3: TGTGCCAGCAGGGCTGACAGCTTCAACTATGGCTACACCTTC.

As to this clone: The junction shows a germline mismatch at one end, possibly a read error. The J gene is TRBJ1-6, the V gene TRBV6-8; TRBD1 might be the D (6 bases). Germline-derived CDR1 and CDR2 are MNHGY and SAAAGT. This CDR3 contains 12 residues. The CDR3 spells CASRDRNLPLHF. The CDR3 DNA sequence: TGTGCCAGCAGGGACAGAAATTTACCCCTCCACTTT.

The chain joins TRBV15 to TRBJ2-1; 11 bases fit TRBD2. CDR3 size: 19 residues. V lost 0 bases and J lost 0; bases outside the gene matches: 7. Germline CDR1 is LNHNV and CDR2 is YYDKDF (reference sequence). CDR3 DNA: TGTGCCACCAGCAGAGATACTAGCGGGGGATTGAGCTCCTACAATGAGCAGTTCTTC. It is translated as CATSRDTSGGLSSYNEQFF.

The J gene is TRBJ1-5, the V gene TRBV6-8; D ambiguous. Germline V gene data show CDR1 as MNHGY and CDR2 as SAAAGT. The CDR3 length is 14 residues. Trimming left V 8 bases short and J 2 bases short, with 13 bases between. The DNA for the CDR3 is TGTGCCAGCCGGGGAACAGTCGGCAATCAGCCCCAGCATTTT. It specifies CASRGTVGNQPQHF.

The chain recombines TRBV11-3 with TRBJ2-2; D might be TRBD1 or TRBD2, each matching 5 bases. The CDR3 totals 14 residues. Looked up from germline, CDR1 is SGHNT and CDR2 is YENEEA. Trimming removed 3 bases from V and 4 bases from J, with 9 bases in between. This CDR3 reads CASSLRGATGELFF. For the CDR3, the DNA is TGTGCCAGCAGCTTGAGAGGGGCCACCGGGGAGCTGTTTTTT.

This clone was seen only once. Here the CDR3 reads CASSLAGGAGTGELFF. CDR3 bases: TGTGCCAGCAGCTTGGCCGGGGGGGCGGGCACCGGGGAGCTGTTTTTT. This chain links TRBV7-5 with TRBJ2-2; TRBD2, as called in the table, went unchecked against the DNA. TRBV7-5 is flagged as a pseudogene. The CDR3 totals 16 residues.

In DNA form, the CDR3 reads TGTGCCACCCAGATTCCGGGACGAATGAACACTGAAGCTTTCTTT. Translating gives CATQIPGRMNTEAFF. The chain couples TRBV12-2 to TRBJ1-1. TRBV12-2 is a pseudogene locus. This CDR3 has 15 amino acids.

The V call is TRBV5-1, the J call TRBJ1-2; no firm D call. CDR3 length: 16 amino acids. The germline V gene encodes CDR1 SGHRS and CDR2 YFSETQ. V was pared by 0 bases and J by 3 bases, with 15 bases between. Here the CDR3 DNA reads TGCGCCAGCAGCTTGGGGCAAGGGCGTGGGGACTATGGCTACACCTTC. This translates into CASSLGQGRGDYGYTF.

The J gene is TRBJ1-2, the V gene TRBV6-8; D not resolved. Trimming pared 2 bases from V and 2 bases from J, leaving 6 bases between. The V gene's germline CDR1 is MNHGY and CDR2 SAAAGT. This CDR3 region has 13 residues. CDR3 amino acids: CASSYQGNYGYTF. CDR3 nucleotide sequence: TGTGCCAGCAGTTACCAAGGGAACTATGGCTACACCTTC.

The genes are TRBV14 and TRBJ1-5, with D unclear. This CDR3 is 13 amino acids long. The germline V gene encodes CDR1 SGHDN and CDR2 FVKESK. V was clipped by 3 bases and J by 4 bases, with 7 bases between them. The CDR3 sequence: CASSQAGNQPQHF. As DNA, the CDR3 is TGTGCCAGCAGCCAGGCCGGAAATCAGCCCCAGCATTTT.

The chain employs TRBV29-1 and TRBJ2-3; 12 nucleotides align to TRBD2. V was pared by 3 bases and J by 1 base, with 8 bases of the junction left unmatched. The germline V gene encodes CDR1 SQVTM and CDR2 ANQGSEA. There are 17 residues in the CDR3. DNA of the CDR3: TGCAGCGTTGATCTCCCTAGCGGGGGGGTTCGCACAGATACGCAGTATTTT. Protein sequence: CSVDLPSGGVRTDTQYF.

The chain has TRBV19 and TRBJ1-1, with D tentatively TRBD1 (6 bases). Germline CDR1 is LNHDA and CDR2 is SQIVND (reference sequence). CDR3 length: 13 amino acids. Trimming removed 5 bases from V and 5 bases from J, with 12 bases in between. In DNA form, the CDR3 reads TGTGCCAGTAGTGAGGGGAGGGGGACTGAAGCTTTCTTT. It specifies CASSEGRGTEAFF.

The gene calls are TRBV5-1 and TRBJ2-1; D ambiguous. The CDR3 length is 14 residues. CDR1 is SGHRS and CDR2 is YFSETQ in the germline V gene. V lost 6 bases to trimming and J lost 2 bases, with 12 bases between them. This CDR3 is CASTPGEAYNEQFF. The CDR3 DNA reads TGCGCCAGCACGCCCGGCGAAGCCTACAATGAGCAGTTCTTC.

The gene calls are TRBV19 and TRBJ1-5; the D is unclear. CDR1 and CDR2 from the germline V gene are LNHDA and SQIVND (reference sequence). The CDR3 sequence is 16 residues long. V lost 4 bases and J lost 2, with 15 bases in between. The CDR3 loop is CASSTGPSYGNQPQHF. CDR3 nucleotides: TGTGCCAGTAGTACTGGACCGTCTTACGGCAATCAGCCCCAGCATTTT.

The rearrangement joins TRBV7-7 to TRBJ2-1; no clear D. Germline lookup yields CDR1 SSHAT and CDR2 FNYEAQ (reference sequence). CDR3 length equals 14 residues. Trimming pared 5 bases from V and 7 bases from J, leaving 15 bases between. The CDR3 region has the DNA TGTGCCAGCAGCGTTACCGGGCTGAAGAATGAGCAGTTCTTC. Translated: CASSVTGLKNEQFF.

The chain combines TRBV5-1 with TRBJ1-2, with 9 nucleotides matching TRBD1. The CDR3 covers 15 residues. Trimming at V came to 4 bases and at J to 0 bases, leaving 4 bases not matched to a gene. The germline CDR1 and CDR2 sequences are SGHRS and YFSETQ. For the CDR3, the DNA is TGCGCCAGCAGCCAGGACAGGGGAGCTAACTATGGCTACACCTTC. This gives the protein CASSQDRGANYGYTF.

The chain couples TRBV6-8 to TRBJ1-5, with TRBD1 matching 9 bases. V shed 6 bases, J shed 4 bases, and the junction held 7 bases outside the gene matches. The germline gives CDR1 MNHGY, CDR2 SAAAGT. The CDR3 extends over 15 amino acids. In nucleotides, the CDR3 is TGTGCCAGCAGACCGGGACAGGGCGGGAATCAGCCCCAGCATTTT. It yields the protein CASRPGQGGNQPQHF.

The chain uses TRBV11-3 and TRBJ2-5, with D perhaps TRBD2 (7 bases). V was clipped by 5 bases and J by 4 bases, with 17 bases between them. This CDR3 has 15 residues. The germline V gene encodes CDR1 SGHNT and CDR2 YENEEA. The chain's CDR3 is CASSDGGAGRETQYF. DNA for the CDR3: TGTGCCAGCAGCGATGGGGGGGCAGGGCGAGAGACCCAGTACTTC.

The chain couples TRBV28 to TRBJ2-7; D is unclear. CDR3 size: 12 residues. Germline loops: CDR1 MDHEN, CDR2 SYDVKM. V lost 3 bases and J lost 4, with 7 bases in between. Here the CDR3 reads CASSFLVYEQYF. The CDR3 DNA sequence: TGTGCCAGCAGTTTTCTGGTATACGAGCAGTACTTC.

The genes are TRBV10-3 and TRBJ1-1; D not resolved. The V end lost 2 bases, the J end lost 2 bases, and 6 bases lay between the germline ends. Germline V gene lookup returns CDR1 ENHRY and CDR2 SYGVKD. The CDR3 loop spans 13 amino acids. In DNA form, the CDR3 reads TGTGCCATCAGTGAGGTGGGTAACACTGAAGCTTTCTTT. As protein: CAISEVGNTEAFF.